This record concerns one T cell receptor (beta chain) sequence. Antigen specificity is unknown. This sample was included in a study of cytomegalovirus exposure and HLA in healthy donors. Overall study context: Membership in the Caucasian-associated ancestry cluster was found for 65% to 85% of approximately 400 genotyped donors. Points from the study as a whole: The classifier, whose performance was assessed in both the original and validation cohorts, reportedly diagnosed cytomegalovirus status with high specificity and sensitivity.

Trimming took 5 bases from V and 6 from J; bases not matched to a gene: 11. The CDR3 totals 18 residues. Germline CDR1 and CDR2: KGHSH and LQKENI. PCR involved 60 Vbeta and 13 Jbeta primers. Here immunoSEQ multiplex PCR was the method, and the copy in TCRdb shows in-frame clones only, minus some. The sample consists of about 94,000 clones, over 65% of them appearing once. The V gene is TRBV18, the J gene TRBJ2-1; TRBD2 agrees at 15 bases. The specimen sequenced was PBMCs. The sequence was collected from a man aged 25 to 40 in good health and CMV-seronegative. CDR3: CASSWGLAGGLQGNEQFF. The CDR3 DNA reads TGTGCCAGCTCATGGGGACTAGCGGGAGGACTCCAGGGCAATGAGCAGTTCTTC.